This TCR beta chain comes out of a study of T cell repertoires in cytomegalovirus infection. As for the study in general: Based on public TCR beta signatures, there were indications of CMV infection and of a matching HLA type.

This CDR3 region has 16 residues. The trim removed 6 bases at V and 5 bases at J, leaving 12 bases unmatched. Germline CDR1 MNHEY, CDR2 SVGEGT. TCRdb called the reads again in MiXCR, with one record for every CDR3 protein. The data show approximately 730,000 distinct CDR3 sequences, 30% to 35% seen once. Whole-study findings and limits: Cumulative frequency (of public TCR beta family members) identified carriers of CMV plus the relevant HLA. Ex vivo responses were dominated by HLA-C-restricted CMV-specific TCR beta clonotypes.

The sample holds one count of this clonotype. Its antigen is as yet unknown. This receptor was taken from a human donor in good health (CMV status not recorded). Some clones in this sample may be carry-over from other donors' samples. V gene TRBV6-2 or TRBV6-3 combines with J gene TRBJ2-2; TRBD2 matches 7 bases. The sequencing here drew on cultured PBMCs, taken from culture after CMV antigen stimulation. CDR3 sequence: CASSPVSGVGTGELFF. As DNA, the CDR3 is TGTGCCAGCAGCCCCGTCAGCGGGGTTGGGACCGGGGAGCTGTTTTTT.